This paragraph covers one TCR beta chain sequence. The record originates from a study of preoperative IRX-2 immunotherapy in early breast cancer. Regarding treatment: preoperative locoregional IRX-2 cytokine immunotherapy. Preoperative locoregional IRX-2 cytokine immunotherapy was tested in the phase Ib source study. Only in-frame clones appear in the TCRdb table, and some are missing; sequencing was by immunoSEQ multiplex PCR. The sample gives about 3,500 clones, around 80% of which show up once; roughly 6% is in the top ten. The CDR3 has 14 amino acids. From germline, CDR1 is KGHSH and CDR2 LQKENI. V lost 3 bases and J 5 bases, leaving 11 bases between the germline ends.

The gene calls are TRBV18 and TRBJ1-5; D is possibly TRBD1 (5 bases). Specimen: tumor tissue, collected before IRX-2 immunotherapy. The receptor's source is a human donor with breast cancer. The CDR3 is CASSPAGTDQPQHF. As DNA, the CDR3 is TGTGCCAGCTCACCGGCGGGGACGGATCAGCCCCAGCATTTT.